These 10 T cell receptor beta chains were sequenced from one sample in a study of T cell repertoires in cytomegalovirus infection. TCRdb re-called the reads through MiXCR, storing one row per CDR3 protein. The data contain some 150,000 distinct CDR3 sequences, roughly 32% of them seen just once; the ten biggest clones take up about 56%. Their antigens are not known. The sequenced sample was CD8+ T cells from cultured PBMCs, obtained from culture after CMV antigen stimulation. The receptors derive from a human donor in good health (CMV status not recorded). Some clones in this sample may be carry-over from other donors' samples.

This clonotype was seen a handful of times. V and J are TRBV12-3 or TRBV12-4 and TRBJ2-2; TRBD1 is a possible D gene (6 bases). This CDR3 is 13 amino acids long. V was trimmed by 1 base and J by 16 bases, leaving 16 bases between them. This chain's CDR3 is CASSLGTATRTFF. CDR3 DNA sequence: TGTGCCAGCAGTTTAGGGACAGCTACCAGAACGTTTTTT.

The CDR3 sequence is CASSPFGESGETQYF. CDR3 DNA: TGTGCCAGCAGCCCCTTCGGGGAGAGTGGAGAGACCCAGTACTTC. This chain uses TRBV7-6 with TRBJ2-5; D perhaps matches TRBD2 (5 bases). Between the trimmed V and J ends, which lost 5 bases and 4 bases, there was a span of 17 bases. The germline gives CDR1 SGHVS, CDR2 FNYEAQ. The CDR3 covers 15 residues.

The chain uses TRBV20-1 and TRBJ2-1; 13 positions agree with TRBD2. J gave up 6 bases and V 5 bases, and 10 bases lay outside the gene matches. This CDR3 has 16 amino acids. CDR1 DFQATT and CDR2 SNEGSKA come from the germline V gene (reference sequence). CDR3 bases: TGCAGTGCTCTCCCACCGGGACTAGCGGGGATCAATGAGCAGTTCTTC. Amino acid sequence: CSALPPGLAGINEQFF.

This clonotype was picked up a small number of times. J is TRBJ1-3 and V is TRBV11-2; unclear D gene. The CDR3 is 16 amino acids. The germline V and J ends were trimmed by 2 bases and 0 bases, with 11 bases remaining between them. The germline gives CDR1 SGHAT, CDR2 FQNNGV. The CDR3 here is CASSLMVSISGNTIYF. The CDR3 nucleotides read TGTGCCAGCAGCTTAATGGTCTCCATCTCTGGAAACACCATATATTTT.

This clonotype was observed a few times. The genes are TRBV7-2 and TRBJ1-2; tentative D call: TRBD1 (6 bases). Trimming removed 7 bases from V and 4 bases from J, with 10 bases in between. The CDR3 is 12 residues long. Germline loops: CDR1 SGHTA, CDR2 FQGNSA. This chain's CDR3 is CASTRGGYGYTF. The CDR3 bases are TGTGCCAGCACCAGGGGAGGCTATGGCTACACCTTC. The full variable domain, in which reference TRBV7-2 and TRBJ1-2 provide the parts outside the CDR3, is GAGVSQSPSNKVTEKGKDVELRCDPISGHTALYWYRQSLGQGLEFLIYFQGNSAPDKSGLPSDRFSAERTGGSVSTLTIQRTQQEDSAVYLCASTRGGYGYTFGSGTRLTVV.

In the case of this clonotype: A much larger clone lies one base from this, so it may be a read error. The chain recombines TRBV12-3 or TRBV12-4 with TRBJ1-1; unclear D gene. This CDR3 comprises 12 residues. Trimming cost V 4 bases and J 8 bases, with 11 bases left between them. The CDR3 spells CASSSLGWEAFF. In DNA form, the CDR3 reads TGTGCCAGCAGTTCACTGGGGTGGGAAGCTTTCTTT.

This chain connects TRBV6-5 to TRBJ2-7; D is unresolved. The CDR3 is 14 residues long. Trimming removed 0 bases at V and 4 bases at J, with 10 bases between. Germline assignment: CDR1 MNHEY and CDR2 SVGAGI. The CDR3 sequence is CASSYSAKLYEQYF. The CDR3 coding sequence is TGTGCCAGCAGTTACTCGGCCAAGCTTTACGAGCAGTACTTC.

V and J are TRBV12-3 or TRBV12-4 and TRBJ1-1; D is ambiguous. Deletions cut 7 bases from V and 6 bases from J, with 21 bases between. This CDR3 has 15 residues. CDR3 coding DNA: TGTGCCAGCAATATCTTGGGCGGACGGACCGCTGAAGCTTTCTTT. Protein: CASNILGGRTAEAFF.

This clonotype was counted a few times. The rearrangement links TRBV19 to TRBJ1-1; D remains unclear. The CDR3 is 13 amino acids. From germline, CDR1 is LNHDA and CDR2 SQIVND (reference sequence). Trimming removed 7 bases from V and 0 bases from J, with 9 bases in between. Here the CDR3 DNA reads TGTGCCAGTAATCGATTGATGAACACTGAAGCTTTCTTT. Translation: CASNRLMNTEAFF.

V is TRBV7-9 and J is TRBJ2-5, with 8 positions matching TRBD2. The CDR3 spans 15 residues. Germline V lookup: CDR1 SEHNR, CDR2 FQNEAQ (reference sequence). V trimming: 1 base; J trimming: 5 bases; junction bases outside the gene matches: 6. The CDR3 reads CASSLGTSPGETQYF. CDR3 nucleotide sequence: TGTGCCAGCAGCTTAGGGACTAGCCCTGGGGAGACCCAGTACTTC. Complete variable domain (other parts from reference TRBV7-9 and TRBJ2-5): DTGVSQNPRHKITKRGQNVTFRCDPISEHNRLYWYRQTLGQGPEFLTYFQNEAQLEKSRLLSDRFSAERPKGSFSTLEIQRTEQGDSAMYLCASSLGTSPGETQYFGPGTRLLVL.